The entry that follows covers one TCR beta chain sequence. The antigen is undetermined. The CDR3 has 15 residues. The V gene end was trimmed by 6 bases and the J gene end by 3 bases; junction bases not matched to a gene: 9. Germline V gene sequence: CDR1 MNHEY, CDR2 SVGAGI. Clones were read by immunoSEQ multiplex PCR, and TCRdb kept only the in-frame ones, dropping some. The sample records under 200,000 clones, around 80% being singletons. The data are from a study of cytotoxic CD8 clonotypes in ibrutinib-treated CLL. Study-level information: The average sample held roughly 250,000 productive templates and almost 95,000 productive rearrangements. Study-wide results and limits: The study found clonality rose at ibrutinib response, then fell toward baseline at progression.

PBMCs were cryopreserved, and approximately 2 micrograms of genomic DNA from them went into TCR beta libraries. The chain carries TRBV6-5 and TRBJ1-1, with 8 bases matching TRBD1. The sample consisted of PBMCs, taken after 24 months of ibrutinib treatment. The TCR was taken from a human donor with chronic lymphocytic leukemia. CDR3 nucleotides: TGTGCCAGCAGACATTACCGACAGGGGCACACTGAAGCTTTCTTT. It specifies CASRHYRQGHTEAFF.